The 32 T cell receptor beta chains in this list originate from one sample, sequenced in a study of blood T cell repertoires in COVID-19. Here immunoSEQ multiplex PCR was the method, and the copy in TCRdb shows in-frame clones only, minus some. The sample lists approximately 60,000 clones, more than 75% occurring once. Input material: peripheral blood. These receptors all come from a man aged 60 to 69 with COVID-19, enrolled during active disease.

This sequence joins TRBV11-1 and TRBJ2-7, with 11 positions matching TRBD1. With 3 bases clipped from V and 7 bases from J, the junction kept 5 bases outside the gene matches. In germline, CDR1 is SGHAT, CDR2 FQDESV (reference sequence). The CDR3 has 14 residues. Here the CDR3 DNA reads TGTGCCAGCAGCTTGGACAGGGGGCGTGGAGAGCAGTACTTC. This encodes CASSLDRGRGEQYF.

CDR3 coding DNA: TGTGCCAGCACCCGGGACAAGAACACTGAAGCTTTCTTT. Encoded protein: CASTRDKNTEAFF. The V gene is TRBV2, the J gene TRBJ1-1; D may be TRBD1 (6 bases). The CDR3 contains 13 residues. The germline V and J ends were trimmed by 7 bases and 1 base, with 10 bases remaining between them. Germline CDR1 is SNHLY and CDR2 is FYNNEI.

The V call is TRBV2, the J call TRBJ1-1, with 10 bases that match TRBD1. Germline V lookup: CDR1 SNHLY, CDR2 FYNNEI. The CDR3 consists of 15 residues. The V segment lost 6 bases and the J segment 0 bases; nucleotides outside the gene matches: 4. The CDR3 DNA reads TGTGCCAGCAGCTACGGGACAGGGGTGAACACTGAAGCTTTCTTT. It is translated as CASSYGTGVNTEAFF.

This clone was counted only a few times. Written as DNA, the CDR3 is TGTGCCATCAGTGGGGGACAGGGGCTTTACGAGCAGTACTTC. Translation: CAISGGQGLYEQYF. This chain connects TRBV10-3 to TRBJ2-7; 10 bases match TRBD1. The CDR3 has 14 amino acids. Germline V lookup: CDR1 ENHRY, CDR2 SYGVKD. V lost 4 bases, J lost 4 bases, and 4 bases stayed unmatched.

The chain couples TRBV10-3 to TRBJ1-6, with 9 bases aligning to TRBD1. The J segment lost 8 bases and the V segment lost 11 bases, leaving 4 bases of the junction unmatched. The CDR3 is made up of 12 amino acids. Per the germline V gene, CDR1 is ENHRY and CDR2 is SYGVKD. The CDR3 DNA is TGTGCCGGCCGGGACAGGGATTCACCCCTCCACTTT. Translation gives CAGRDRDSPLHF.

This chain links TRBV2 with TRBJ2-5; 7 bases are a match to TRBD1. This CDR3 is built from 13 residues. Germline V gene data show CDR1 as SNHLY and CDR2 as FYNNEI. V lost 7 bases, J lost 3 bases, and 5 bases stayed unmatched. The CDR3 nucleotides are TGTGCCAGCACGGGCACAGGGGAAGAGACCCAGTACTTC. This sequence encodes CASTGTGEETQYF.

The CDR3 DNA is TGCGCCAGCAGCTTGGCCGGCAGGGGGTCAGATACGCAGTATTTT. This gives the protein CASSLAGRGSDTQYF. The V and J genes are TRBV5-1 and TRBJ2-3, with 7 bases lining up with TRBD1. CDR3 size: 15 residues. Germline CDR1 reads SGHRS; CDR2 reads YFSETQ. The V gene end was trimmed by 0 bases and the J gene end by 4 bases; junction bases not matched to a gene: 5. Using reference TRBV5-1 and TRBJ2-3 for the parts outside the CDR3, the full variable domain is KAGVTQTPRYLIKTRGQQVTLSCSPISGHRSVSWYQQTPGQGLQFLFEYFSETQRNKGNFPGRFSGRQFSNSRSEMNVSTLELGDSALYLCASSLAGRGSDTQYFGPGTRLTVL.

The chain couples TRBV6-4 to TRBJ2-4, with a tentative D call TRBD2 (5 bases). The CDR3 consists of 14 residues. Germline CDR1 reads MRHNA; CDR2 reads SNTAGT. V was trimmed by 8 bases and J by 0 bases, leaving 11 bases between them. DNA of the CDR3: TGTGCCAGCGCCGTGAGGGAAGCCAAAAACATTCAGTACTTC. Translated: CASAVREAKNIQYF.

This clone occurred once. The chain couples TRBV5-1 to TRBJ2-2, with 15 bases matching TRBD2. CDR1 and CDR2 (germline): SGHRS, YFSETQ. This CDR3 comprises 19 residues. The junction had 10 bases not matched to a gene; V was cut back by 3 bases and J by 4 bases. The CDR3 sequence: CASSSRTSGGARGTGELFF. CDR3 coding DNA: TGCGCCAGCAGCTCCCGGACTAGCGGGGGGGCCCGGGGCACCGGGGAGCTGTTTTTT.

The chain employs TRBV19 and TRBJ2-1; D is perhaps TRBD2 (6 bases). From germline, CDR1 is LNHDA and CDR2 SQIVND (reference sequence). V lost 5 bases and J 1 base, leaving 15 bases between the germline ends. The length of the CDR3 is 16 residues. The CDR3 loop reads CASSRSAGVSYNEQFF. CDR3 DNA sequence: TGTGCCAGTAGTCGCTCAGCGGGTGTTTCCTACAATGAGCAGTTCTTC.

This clone was seen only once. The chain joins TRBV28 to TRBJ2-7; tentative D call: TRBD1 (6 bases). The ends were cut back, 6 bases at V and 0 bases at J, with 15 bases in the middle. CDR3 length: 15 amino acids. Germline loops: CDR1 MDHEN, CDR2 SYDVKM. CDR3 residues: CASSPPRTVSYEQYF. CDR3 DNA: TGTGCCAGCAGCCCCCCCCGGACAGTCTCCTACGAGCAGTACTTC. The full variable domain, completed using reference TRBV28 and TRBJ2-7, is DVKVTQSSRYLVKRTGEKVFLECVQDMDHENMFWYRQDPGLGLRLIYFSYDVKMKEKGDIPEGYSVSREKKERFSLILESASTNQTSMYLCASSPPRTVSYEQYFGPGTRLTVT.

V is TRBV19 and J is TRBJ2-5, with 9 bases fitting TRBD1. J was trimmed by 4 bases and V by 5 bases; bases with no gene match: 5. CDR1 is LNHDA, CDR2 SQIVND, per germline (reference sequence). This CDR3 is built from 14 residues. DNA of the CDR3: TGTGCCAGTAGTTACAGGGGGCGCCCAGAGACCCAGTACTTC. This sequence encodes CASSYRGRPETQYF. The full variable domain, with the rest looked up from reference TRBV19 and TRBJ2-5, is DGGITQSPKYLFRKEGQNVTLSCEQNLNHDAMYWYRQDPGQGLRLIYYSQIVNDFQKGDIAEGYSVSREKKESFPLTVTSAQKNPTAFYLCASSYRGRPETQYFGPGTRLLVL.

This clone came up a few times. The chain employs TRBV10-1 and TRBJ2-1, with 10 bases fitting TRBD2. The CDR3 runs to 20 residues. V dropped 5 bases and J dropped 10; count of bases not matched to a gene: 26. Germline V CDR1 and CDR2: WNHNN, SYGVQD (reference sequence). As DNA, the CDR3 is TGCGCCAGCAGTTTTCTTGAGGGGCATGGGCTAGCGGGAGTTCTTTGGGAGCAGTTCTTC. Protein product: CASSFLEGHGLAGVLWEQFF.

The chain carries TRBV3-1 (or the pseudogene TRBV3-2) and TRBJ2-3, with TRBD2 matching 9 bases. Trimming at V came to 1 base and at J to 4 bases, leaving 6 bases not matched to a gene. This CDR3 is built from 16 residues. Germline V gene sequence: CDR1 LGHDT, CDR2 YNNKEL (reference sequence). The CDR3 region has the DNA TGTGCCAGCAGCCAAGGGGGGCGGGGGGGCGCAGATACGCAGTATTTT. Its translation is CASSQGGRGGADTQYF.

The genes are TRBV2 and TRBJ1-3; possibly TRBD1 for D (6 bases). The V end was cut by 6 bases, the J end by 10 bases, with 16 bases between. CDR3 size: 13 residues. In germline, CDR1 is SNHLY, CDR2 FYNNEI. CDR3 bases: TGTGCCAGCAGGGAGACAGGCCCCAGTACCATATATTTT. As protein: CASRETGPSTIYF.

By frequency in the sample, this clone is medium-sized (0.01 to 0.1%). The chain employs TRBV6-5 and TRBJ1-1, with TRBD1 identical over 7 bases. Trimming at V came to 5 bases and at J to 7 bases, leaving 7 bases not matched to a gene. This CDR3 comprises 13 residues. Germline-derived CDR1 and CDR2 are MNHEY and SVGAGI. CDR3 amino acids: CASSRGQRYEAFF. The CDR3 region has the DNA TGTGCCAGCAGTCGGGGACAGCGGTATGAAGCTTTCTTT.

The J gene is TRBJ2-2, the V gene TRBV7-3; a possible D gene is TRBD1 (5 bases). CDR3 size: 13 residues. Germline V gives CDR1 SGHTA, CDR2 FQGTGA. V lost 5 bases and J 8 bases, leaving 12 bases between the germline ends. CDR3 in DNA: TGTGCCAGCAGCACCGACAGACGAGGGGAGCTGTTTTTT. This encodes CASSTDRRGELFF.

V gene TRBV18 combines with J gene TRBJ1-6, with 12 bases aligning to TRBD1. CDR3 length equals 16 residues. Germline V gene lookup returns CDR1 KGHSH and CDR2 LQKENI. Losses at the gene ends were 3 bases for V and 10 bases for J; bases not matched to a gene: 7. The CDR3, as DNA: TGTGCCAGCTCACCGGGACAGGGGGCTTCAGGATCACCCCTCCACTTT. It encodes CASSPGQGASGSPLHF.

The gene calls are TRBV5-1 and TRBJ1-4; D is ambiguous. Germline CDR1 and CDR2: SGHRS and YFSETQ. V dropped 5 bases and J dropped 4 bases, with 15 bases sitting between them. The CDR3 loop spans 15 amino acids. The DNA for the CDR3 is TGCGCCAGCAGACGAGCGGGGTGGGGTAATGAAAAACTGTTTTTT. Its translation is CASRRAGWGNEKLFF.

The rearrangement uses TRBV6-5 and TRBJ2-7, with D perhaps matching TRBD2 (5 bases). With 4 bases removed from V and 7 bases from J, the gap between germline ends came to 17 bases. CDR3 length equals 14 residues. Germline V lookup: CDR1 MNHEY, CDR2 SVGAGI. The CDR3 spells CASSSGIGLGEQYF. The CDR3 nucleotides are TGTGCCAGCAGTTCCGGGATCGGGCTAGGGGAGCAGTACTTC.

The chain uses TRBV5-4 and TRBJ2-7, with D perhaps matching TRBD2 (6 bases). Germline CDR1 SGHNT, CDR2 YYREEE (reference sequence). V was cut by 4 bases and J by 6 bases, with 11 bases left in between. There are 12 residues in the CDR3. DNA for the CDR3: TGTGCCAGCAGCATGGAGGGAGGCGAGCAGTACTTC. Its protein is CASSMEGGEQYF.

This clone was observed a handful of times. The chain is built from TRBV27 and TRBJ2-7, with D perhaps TRBD1 (6 bases). This CDR3 is 13 amino acids long. Germline CDR1 and CDR2: MNHEY and SMNVEV (reference sequence). Trimming removed 6 bases at V and 5 bases at J, with 14 bases between. Written as DNA, the CDR3 is TGTGCCAGCAGACCAACAGGGCCCAACGAGCAGTACTTC. Translated, it gives CASRPTGPNEQYF.

This clone has only a few counts. The chain combines TRBV6-5 with TRBJ1-1; D gene ambiguous. The CDR3 totals 12 residues. Looked up from germline, CDR1 is MNHEY and CDR2 is SVGAGI. Trimming left V 6 bases short and J 4 bases short, with 9 bases between. CDR3 sequence reads: CASSLYLTEAFF. The CDR3 nucleotides read TGTGCCAGCAGCCTGTATCTCACTGAAGCTTTCTTT.

J is TRBJ2-2 and V is TRBV4-2; 8 nucleotides agree with TRBD2. J was trimmed by 6 bases and V by 1 base; bases with no gene match: 10. The germline gives CDR1 LGHNA, CDR2 YNFKEQ. The CDR3 runs to 17 residues. CDR3 sequence reads: CASSQVVPSGRSGELFF. The CDR3 nucleotides read TGTGCCAGCAGCCAAGTCGTCCCGAGCGGGAGATCCGGGGAGCTGTTTTTT.

The chain is built from TRBV18 and TRBJ1-6; possible D gene TRBD1, 6 bases. Germline V CDR1 and CDR2: KGHSH, LQKENI. This CDR3 spans 14 amino acids. V shed 2 bases and J shed 8 bases, with 10 bases lying between them. The chain's CDR3 is CASSPTGIDSPLHF. The CDR3 bases are TGTGCCAGCTCACCAACAGGGATTGATTCACCCCTCCACTTT.

The rearrangement links TRBV3-1 (or the pseudogene TRBV3-2) to TRBJ2-3; TRBD2 agrees at 7 bases. The CDR3 has 15 residues. The germline gives CDR1 LGHDT, CDR2 YNNKEL (reference sequence). The V gene end was trimmed by 4 bases and the J gene end by 2 bases; junction bases not matched to a gene: 6. DNA for the CDR3: TGTGCCAGCAGCCCCCTAGCGGATAACACAGATACGCAGTATTTT. Translated: CASSPLADNTDTQYF.

The V and J genes are TRBV28 and TRBJ1-3; 8 bases align to TRBD1. With 1 base clipped from V and 2 bases from J, the junction kept 4 bases outside the gene matches. This CDR3 has 16 residues. Germline values: CDR1 MDHEN, CDR2 SYDVKM. CDR3 sequence reads: CASSLSQGAAGNTIYF. DNA of the CDR3: TGTGCCAGCAGTTTATCCCAGGGGGCTGCTGGAAACACCATATATTTT.

This rearrangement joins TRBV19 to TRBJ2-2; D possibly corresponds to TRBD1 (6 bases). V lost 5 bases and J lost 1, with 8 bases in between. CDR1 is LNHDA, CDR2 SQIVND, per germline (reference sequence). The CDR3 covers 14 residues. CDR3 sequence reads: CASSARGNTGELFF. CDR3 nucleotides: TGTGCCAGTAGTGCCAGGGGGAACACCGGGGAGCTGTTTTTT.

The rearrangement uses TRBV14 and TRBJ2-5; D call uncertain. In germline, CDR1 is SGHDN, CDR2 FVKESK. This CDR3 comprises 13 residues. Deletions cut 4 bases from V and 5 bases from J, with 11 bases between. The CDR3 spells CASSRGGRETQYF. The CDR3 bases are TGTGCCAGCAGCCGTGGCGGAAGGGAGACCCAGTACTTC.

This rearrangement joins TRBV11-3 to TRBJ1-1; D is unclear. Trimming removed 5 bases from V and 9 bases from J, with 13 bases in between. Per germline, CDR1 SGHNT and CDR2 YENEEA. This CDR3 has 12 amino acids. CDR3 DNA sequence: TGTGCCAGCAGCACCCGGGAGTCGCAAGCTTTCTTT. Amino acid sequence: CASSTRESQAFF.

This clone has only one observation. J is TRBJ1-5 and V is TRBV5-5, with 8 bases identical to TRBD1. V lost 4 bases and J lost 4; bases outside the gene matches: 10. This CDR3 contains 16 residues. CDR1 SGHKS and CDR2 YYEKEE come from the germline V gene (reference sequence). CDR3 bases: TGTGCCAGCAGCCAGGGGGCGATCGGGGTGAATCAGCCCCAGCATTTT. It yields the protein CASSQGAIGVNQPQHF. Together with reference TRBV5-5 and TRBJ1-5, the CDR3 gives the full variable domain: DAGVTQSPTHLIKTRGQQVTLRCSPISGHKSVSWYQQVLGQGPQFIFQYYEKEERGRGNFPDRFSARQFPNYSSELNVNALLLGDSALYLCASSQGAIGVNQPQHFGDGTRLSIL.

The chain carries TRBV28 and TRBJ1-2; TRBD1 might be the D (6 bases). With 4 bases removed from V and 3 bases from J, the gap between germline ends came to 12 bases. This CDR3 has 14 amino acids. The germline gives CDR1 MDHEN, CDR2 SYDVKM. CDR3: CASSSRGMDYGYTF. The CDR3 DNA reads as TGTGCCAGCAGTTCCAGGGGAATGGACTATGGCTACACCTTC.